Shown below are 14 T cell receptor beta chains from a single sample sequenced in a study of graft-versus-host responses after intestinal transplantation. Antigens for these TCRs are unknown. The data were produced by immunoSEQ multiplex PCR, yet TCRdb's version contains in-frame clones alone and is incomplete. The sample records tens of thousands of clones, 90% to 95% being singletons. The sequencing here drew on unstimulated CD8+ T cells sorted from spleen or lymph node cells, taken before intestinal transplant. These receptors were taken from a human donor who received an intestinal transplant.

The chain uses TRBV4-1 and TRBJ2-3, with D unclear. CDR1 is MGHRA, CDR2 YSYEKL, per germline. The CDR3 sequence is 16 residues long. Deletions cut 1 base from V and 3 bases from J, with 14 bases between. This chain's CDR3 is CASSQADTITTDTQYF. The CDR3 nucleotides read TGCGCCAGCAGCCAAGCCGACACAATTACTACAGATACGCAGTATTTT.

The chain employs TRBV30 and TRBJ2-2, with 7 bases fitting TRBD2. This CDR3 has 15 amino acids. Per the germline V gene, CDR1 is GTSNPN and CDR2 is SVGIG (reference sequence). V dropped 3 bases and J dropped 4; count of bases not matched to a gene: 8. The CDR3 DNA is TGTGCCTGGAGCGAATTAGCGGGCGCCACCGGGGAGCTGTTTTTT. As protein: CAWSELAGATGELFF.

This chain uses TRBV19 with TRBJ1-5; D is perhaps TRBD1 (6 bases). CDR3 length: 13 residues. V gave up 5 bases and J gave up 3 bases, with 8 bases separating them. Germline lookup yields CDR1 LNHDA and CDR2 SQIVND (reference sequence). This CDR3 is CASSWTVNQPQHF. For the CDR3, the DNA is TGTGCCAGTAGTTGGACAGTCAATCAGCCCCAGCATTTT. The whole variable domain, remainder taken from reference TRBV19 and TRBJ1-5, is DGGITQSPKYLFRKEGQNVTLSCEQNLNHDAMYWYRQDPGQGLRLIYYSQIVNDFQKGDIAEGYSVSREKKESFPLTVTSAQKNPTAFYLCASSWTVNQPQHFGDGTRLSIL.

The chain links TRBV19 to TRBJ1-2; weak D call: TRBD1 (6 bases). The germline gives CDR1 LNHDA, CDR2 SQIVND (reference sequence). Deletions cut 5 bases from V and 8 bases from J, with 21 bases between. The CDR3 loop spans 15 amino acids. The chain's CDR3 is CASSPSGTSAGGYTF. Written as DNA, the CDR3 is TGTGCCAGTAGTCCCTCCGGGACATCGGCCGGGGGCTACACCTTC.

Notes on this clone: Other DNA sequences within the sample encode an identical CDR3. The chain employs TRBV18 and TRBJ2-2, with D maybe TRBD2 (6 bases). CDR3 length equals 12 residues. Germline-derived CDR1 and CDR2 are KGHSH and LQKENI. Between the trimmed V and J ends, which lost 3 bases and 7 bases, there was a span of 6 bases. The CDR3 sequence: CASSPGGGELFF. CDR3 in DNA: TGTGCCAGCTCACCGGGAGGCGGGGAGCTGTTTTTT.

The gene calls are TRBV9 and TRBJ1-4; D is unclear. V was cut by 6 bases and J by 3 bases, with 9 bases left in between. Germline lookup yields CDR1 SGDLS and CDR2 YYNGEE. The CDR3 is 13 amino acids. For the CDR3, the DNA is TGTGCCAGCAACGGAGGGTCTAATGAAAAACTGTTTTTT. The encoded protein is CASNGGSNEKLFF.

Worth noting for this clone: Within the sample, other DNA sequences also encode this same CDR3. The rearrangement joins TRBV5-4 to TRBJ2-1, with D perhaps matching TRBD1 (6 bases). The CDR3 covers 14 residues. Trimming took off 0 bases at V and 7 bases at J, with 11 bases between the two ends. The germline V gene encodes CDR1 SGHNT and CDR2 YYREEE (reference sequence). This CDR3 reads CASSLVAGENEQFF. The CDR3 coding sequence is TGTGCCAGCAGCTTGGTAGCAGGGGAGAATGAGCAGTTCTTC. Combining the CDR3 with reference TRBV5-4 and TRBJ2-1 gives the whole variable domain ETGVTQSPTHLIKTRGQQVTLRCSSQSGHNTVSWYQQALGQGPQFIFQYYREEENGRGNFPPRFSGLQFPNYSSELNVNALELDDSALYLCASSLVAGENEQFFGPGTRLTVL.

The chain combines TRBV10-3 with TRBJ2-7; the match to TRBD1 covers 8 bases. The CDR3 sequence is 15 residues long. Germline trimming cut 3 bases from V and 4 bases from J; bases unmatched to any gene: 8. Germline V CDR1 and CDR2: ENHRY, SYGVKD. The DNA of the CDR3 is TGTGCCATCAGTGAAAGTGCAGGGGGCTGGTACGAGCAGTACTTC. It is translated as CAISESAGGWYEQYF.

This clone was detected a few times. The chain combines TRBV9 with TRBJ2-1, with TRBD2 matching 13 bases. The CDR3 contains 15 residues. Germline V gene lookup returns CDR1 SGDLS and CDR2 YYNGEE. The V and J ends lost 4 bases and 8 bases, in that order; junction bases with no gene match: 6. CDR3 nucleotides: TGTGCCAGCAGCTTTGGGACTAGCGGGACGGATGAGCAGTTCTTC. It specifies CASSFGTSGTDEQFF.

The chain employs TRBV4-1 and TRBJ2-7; 14 bases agree with TRBD2. The CDR3 runs 14 residues. The germline V gene encodes CDR1 MGHRA and CDR2 YSYEKL. Trimming took 2 bases from V and 12 from J; bases not matched to a gene: 6. In nucleotides, the CDR3 is TGCGCCAGCAGCCAAACGGGACTAGCGGGAGCGCCGTACTTC. This sequence encodes CASSQTGLAGAPYF.

V gene TRBV4-1 combines with J gene TRBJ2-5, with D unresolved. CDR1 MGHRA and CDR2 YSYEKL come from the germline V gene. The V end lost 0 bases, the J end lost 3 bases, and 8 bases lay between the germline ends. This CDR3 is built from 14 residues. The CDR3 coding sequence is TGCGCCAGCAGCCAAGATAGAAACGAAGAGACCCAGTACTTC. It yields the protein CASSQDRNEETQYF.

This clone was recorded only once. The rearrangement links TRBV9 to TRBJ2-7; tentatively, D is TRBD1 (5 bases). The CDR3 length is 16 residues. Trimming stripped 4 bases from V and 2 bases from J, with 19 bases between. Germline V lookup: CDR1 SGDLS, CDR2 YYNGEE. The CDR3 DNA reads as TGTGCCAGCAGCCTAAACCGAGACAGTCCTACCTACGAGCAGTACTTC. The encoded protein is CASSLNRDSPTYEQYF. The whole variable domain, filled in from reference TRBV9 and TRBJ2-7, reads DSGVTQTPKHLITATGQRVTLRCSPRSGDLSVYWYQQSLDQGLQFLIQYYNGEERAKGNILERFSAQQFPDLHSELNLSSLELGDSALYFCASSLNRDSPTYEQYFGPGTRLTVT.

This chain connects TRBV7-8 to TRBJ2-5; possible D gene TRBD1, 5 bases. The V gene's germline CDR1 is SGHVS and CDR2 FQNEAQ. This CDR3 has 18 residues. V was shortened by 3 bases and J by 2 bases, with 22 bases between the two germline ends. The CDR3 protein is CASSLLDSPAPIQETQYF. In DNA form, the CDR3 reads TGTGCCAGCAGCTTGTTAGACAGTCCGGCCCCGATTCAAGAGACCCAGTACTTC.

The genes are TRBV19 and TRBJ2-5; no clear D. The germline V gene encodes CDR1 LNHDA and CDR2 SQIVND (reference sequence). Trimming pared 3 bases from V and 1 base from J, leaving 9 bases between. This CDR3 has 14 amino acids. The CDR3 region has the DNA TGTGCCAGTAGTATTTCGGTCCCCCAAGAGACCCAGTACTTC. This gives the protein CASSISVPQETQYF.